This T cell receptor (beta chain) is drawn from a study of molecular identifiers for immune sequencing clone quantification. The V gene's germline CDR1 is LGHNA and CDR2 YSLEER. The CDR3 contains 19 residues. V was shortened by 0 bases and J by 6 bases, with 24 bases between the two germline ends. TCRdb processed the PCR reads anew with MiXCR; each CDR3 protein has one entry. There are 490,000 or so distinct CDR3 sequences in the sample; about 21% occur only once, and about 0.78% lies in the top ten. Sorted naive CD8 T cells were those defined as CD8+CD4-CCR7+CD45RA+. This sequence was found in a human donor in good health. Some libraries in this study had Jurkat cell RNA spiked in. This chain links TRBV4-3 with TRBJ1-5; a possible D gene is TRBD1 (6 bases). Material for sequencing was naive CD8+ T cells from blood, with Jurkat cell RNA spiked in. Subset noted: FACS-sorted CD8+CD4-CCR7+CD45RA+ naive T cells. The CDR3 here is CASSQDLATGVSVGQPQHF. CDR3 bases: TGCGCCAGCAGCCAAGATCTAGCGACAGGAGTTTCAGTGGGTCAGCCCCAGCATTTT.